This TCR beta chain was found in a study of blood T cell repertoires in COVID-19. The wider study: COVID-19 samples from acute and convalescent phases originated in the United States, Italy and Spain. From T cells, B-cell-depleted T cells, or PBMCs came the material, which was cDNA or gDNA.

Symptom resolution, clearance, or two negative PCRs marked the recovered donors of Cohort 3. Some clones are missing from TCRdb's copy, which holds only in-frame ones; the method was immunoSEQ multiplex PCR. The repertoire holds a few hundred thousand clones, with over 75% as singletons. This TCR was sampled from a man in his forties or fifties who had recovered from COVID-19. Specimen: PBMCs or T cells enriched from blood (not recorded which).

In DNA form, the CDR3 reads TGTGCCAGCAGTAAAATAGGGAGTAAGAACACTGAAGCTTTCTTT. Its protein product is CASSKIGSKNTEAFF. The genes are TRBV6-5 and TRBJ1-1; D unclear. The germline V and J ends were trimmed by 5 bases and 1 base, with 14 bases remaining between them. CDR1 and CDR2 from the germline V gene are MNHEY and SVGAGI. CDR3 size: 15 residues.